These T cell receptor beta chains were read from a single sample in a study of T cell responses to AZD1222 COVID-19 vaccine. TCRdb's copy holds only in-frame clones and misses some; the assay was immunoSEQ multiplex PCR. This table has some 150,000 clones, around 90% appearing once. Sequences were derived from peripheral blood, sampled on day 0 of AZD1222 vaccination. The receptor set was obtained from an adult in good health. Each CDR3 is given with its conserved first and last residue. The order of the fields is J gene, V gene, clone size, D gene, CDR3 DNA, CDR3 protein. A D gene is named only where the DNA matches it firmly. Size tells how often a clone was seen (once, few, many) or the class of an expanded clone, and some rows leave it out.

j_call: TRBJ1-3; v_call: TRBV2; clone_size: .; d_call: .; cdr3_nt: TGTGCCAGCTCCCCGGGGAGGCCTACTGGAAACACCATATATTTT; cdr3_aa: CASSPGRPTGNTIYF
j_call: TRBJ2-2; v_call: TRBV7-9; clone_size: .; d_call: TRBD2; cdr3_nt: TGTGCCAGCAGCTTTCCGGGTCCCCGGCGGGAGTACACCGGGGAGCTGTTTTTT; cdr3_aa: CASSFPGPRREYTGELFF
j_call: TRBJ2-7; v_call: TRBV12-3/TRBV12-4; clone_size: few; d_call: .; cdr3_nt: TGTGCCAGCAGTTCCTTTGTGTCTTACGAGCAGTACTTC; cdr3_aa: CASSSFVSYEQYF
j_call: TRBJ2-7; v_call: TRBV12-3/TRBV12-4; clone_size: .; d_call: TRBD2; cdr3_nt: TGTGCCAGCACCCTCCATCGGGGGGGCGAGCAGTACTTC; cdr3_aa: CASTLHRGGEQYF
j_call: TRBJ1-2; v_call: TRBV5-1; clone_size: .; d_call: TRBD1; cdr3_nt: TGCGCCAGCAGCTTGGCAGGACAGGGCAACTATGGCTACACCTTC; cdr3_aa: CASSLAGQGNYGYTF
j_call: TRBJ2-2; v_call: TRBV25-1; clone_size: .; d_call: .; cdr3_nt: TGTGCCAGCAGTGGGTGGGGGGCGATGAACACCGGGGAGCTGTTTTTT; cdr3_aa: CASSGWGAMNTGELFF
j_call: TRBJ1-5; v_call: TRBV7-9; clone_size: once; d_call: .; cdr3_nt: TGTGCCAGCAGATGGGGGGATCAGCCCCAGCATTTT; cdr3_aa: CASRWGDQPQHF
j_call: TRBJ1-2; v_call: TRBV10-3; clone_size: .; d_call: TRBD1; cdr3_nt: TGTGCCATCAGTTCCGGGACAGGGAGTTTACGTGGCTACACCTTC; cdr3_aa: CAISSGTGSLRGYTF
j_call: TRBJ1-2; v_call: TRBV5-1; clone_size: .; d_call: .; cdr3_nt: TGCGCCAGCAGCTCCACCGAAGGAGATGGCTACACCTTC; cdr3_aa: CASSSTEGDGYTF
j_call: TRBJ2-2; v_call: TRBV19; clone_size: .; d_call: .; cdr3_nt: TGTGCCAGTAGTCCTGCCTTCCCAGTGCGGGCCGGGGAGCTGTTTTTT; cdr3_aa: CASSPAFPVRAGELFF
j_call: TRBJ1-4; v_call: TRBV7-8; clone_size: .; d_call: .; cdr3_nt: TGTGCCAGCAGTTCCACGGAGGCAACTAATGAAAAACTGTTTTTT; cdr3_aa: CASSSTEATNEKLFF
j_call: TRBJ1-1; v_call: TRBV6-5; clone_size: .; d_call: TRBD1; cdr3_nt: TGTGCCAGCAGTCCCCAGCCCGGGACAGGGCCAAAAGCTTTCTTT; cdr3_aa: CASSPQPGTGPKAFF
j_call: TRBJ1-6; v_call: TRBV5-1; clone_size: .; d_call: .; cdr3_nt: TGCGCCAGCAGCTTGGAATCAGGTTCGAATTCACCCCTCCACTTT; cdr3_aa: CASSLESGSNSPLHF
j_call: TRBJ1-2; v_call: TRBV5-1; clone_size: .; d_call: .; cdr3_nt: TGCGCCAGCAGCCCTCGTCAGAGCTGGAGTGGCTACACCTTC; cdr3_aa: CASSPRQSWSGYTF
j_call: TRBJ1-1; v_call: TRBV30; clone_size: .; d_call: TRBD1; cdr3_nt: TGTGCCTGGGGACAGGAGAAAGCTTTCTTT; cdr3_aa: CAWGQEKAFF
j_call: TRBJ2-7; v_call: TRBV10-3; clone_size: .; d_call: TRBD2; cdr3_nt: TGTGCCATCACGGCGGGGGGCCCTACTGAGCAGTACTTC; cdr3_aa: CAITAGGPTEQYF
j_call: TRBJ1-1; v_call: TRBV29-1; clone_size: .; d_call: .; cdr3_nt: TGCAGCGTTGTTCGGGCTCCGAGTACTGAAGCTTTCTTT; cdr3_aa: CSVVRAPSTEAFF
j_call: TRBJ1-3; v_call: TRBV7-3; clone_size: .; d_call: .; cdr3_nt: TGTGCCAGCAGCTTAACGCGTGGGAGTGACACCATATATTTT; cdr3_aa: CASSLTRGSDTIYF
j_call: TRBJ1-5; v_call: TRBV5-1; clone_size: .; d_call: .; cdr3_nt: TGCGCCAGCAGCTCCGGGTCGTCTAGCAATCAGCCCCAGCATTTT; cdr3_aa: CASSSGSSSNQPQHF
j_call: TRBJ2-7; v_call: TRBV2; clone_size: .; d_call: TRBD2; cdr3_nt: TGTGCGGGCGGGGGTTTGTACGAGCAGTACTTC; cdr3_aa: CAGGGLYEQYF
j_call: TRBJ1-1; v_call: TRBV28; clone_size: .; d_call: TRBD1; cdr3_nt: TGTGCCAGCCACTGGACAGGGGTTGAAAGGGCTGAAGCTTTCTTT; cdr3_aa: CASHWTGVERAEAFF
j_call: TRBJ1-5; v_call: TRBV27; clone_size: .; d_call: .; cdr3_nt: TGTGCCAGCAGTTTTCGCTCGGGGCCCCAGCATTTT; cdr3_aa: CASSFRSGPQHF
j_call: TRBJ2-7; v_call: TRBV11-2; clone_size: .; d_call: TRBD1; cdr3_nt: TGTGCCAGCAGCTACCGTCCGGGACAGGGGACCTACGAGCAGTACTTC; cdr3_aa: CASSYRPGQGTYEQYF
j_call: TRBJ1-2; v_call: TRBV12-3/TRBV12-4; clone_size: .; d_call: TRBD1; cdr3_nt: TGTGCCAGCAGCTACAGGGGTGGCTACACCTTC; cdr3_aa: CASSYRGGYTF
j_call: TRBJ1-2; v_call: TRBV5-4; clone_size: .; d_call: .; cdr3_nt: TGTGCCAGCAGCTTTGGAGGGTCGAACTATGGCTACACCTTC; cdr3_aa: CASSFGGSNYGYTF
j_call: TRBJ2-3; v_call: TRBV7-8; clone_size: .; d_call: TRBD1; cdr3_nt: TGTGCCAGCAGCTTAGAGGGGGCTTTAGATACGCAGTATTTT; cdr3_aa: CASSLEGALDTQYF
j_call: TRBJ1-1; v_call: TRBV10-3; clone_size: .; d_call: .; cdr3_nt: TGTGCCACCGAAAAACAGGGAGGGGATACTGAAGCTTTCTTT; cdr3_aa: CATEKQGGDTEAFF
j_call: TRBJ2-1; v_call: TRBV11-3; clone_size: .; d_call: TRBD1; cdr3_nt: TGTGCCAGCAGCTCACCACCGGGACAGGGTGGGGAGCAGTTCTTC; cdr3_aa: CASSSPPGQGGEQFF
j_call: TRBJ2-2; v_call: TRBV7-9; clone_size: .; d_call: .; cdr3_nt: TGTGCCAGCAGCTTAGGGGGGCGCATCGGGGAGCTGTTTTTT; cdr3_aa: CASSLGGRIGELFF
j_call: TRBJ1-1; v_call: TRBV12-3/TRBV12-4; clone_size: .; d_call: .; cdr3_nt: TGTCAAACCCGGAGGTCGTCGGACACTGAAGCTTTCTTT; cdr3_aa: CQTRRSSDTEAFF
j_call: TRBJ1-2; v_call: TRBV14; clone_size: .; d_call: .; cdr3_nt: TGTGCCAGCAGCTTCCGGGCACTCTATGGCTACACCTTC; cdr3_aa: CASSFRALYGYTF
j_call: TRBJ1-4; v_call: TRBV11-2; clone_size: .; d_call: .; cdr3_nt: TGTGCCAGCAGCTTAGATCGGGGGCGCGGTTGGGAAAAACTGTTTTTT; cdr3_aa: CASSLDRGRGWEKLFF
j_call: TRBJ1-5; v_call: TRBV2; clone_size: .; d_call: .; cdr3_nt: TGTGCCAGCAGTGAGTGGAATAGCAATCAGCCCCAGCATTTT; cdr3_aa: CASSEWNSNQPQHF
j_call: TRBJ1-5; v_call: TRBV9; clone_size: .; d_call: .; cdr3_nt: TGTGCCAGCAGCGTAGGGCTGGGAGGCAATCAGCCCCAGCATTTT; cdr3_aa: CASSVGLGGNQPQHF
j_call: TRBJ2-7; v_call: TRBV7-2; clone_size: .; d_call: .; cdr3_nt: TGTGCCAGCAGCGGGGCAGTGGTCTACGAGCAGTACTTC; cdr3_aa: CASSGAVVYEQYF
j_call: TRBJ2-7; v_call: TRBV27; clone_size: .; d_call: .; cdr3_nt: TGTGCCAGCAGTTCTCTCTCTCTCGGCGAGCAGTACTTC; cdr3_aa: CASSSLSLGEQYF
j_call: TRBJ1-1; v_call: TRBV7-7; clone_size: .; d_call: .; cdr3_nt: TGTGCTAGCAGCCCCCGACCAGGGACTGAAGCTTTCTTT; cdr3_aa: CASSPRPGTEAFF
j_call: TRBJ1-3; v_call: TRBV2; clone_size: .; d_call: .; cdr3_nt: TGTGCCAGCAGTGGAAGCCCTAACACTGGAAACACCATATATTTT; cdr3_aa: CASSGSPNTGNTIYF
j_call: TRBJ2-3; v_call: TRBV6-4; clone_size: .; d_call: .; cdr3_nt: TGTGCCAGCAGTGACTCTTCAGAGGGAGATACGCAGTATTTT; cdr3_aa: CASSDSSEGDTQYF
j_call: TRBJ1-4; v_call: TRBV18; clone_size: once; d_call: .; cdr3_nt: TGTGCCAGCTCACCACCGAGCAATGAAAAACTGTTTTTT; cdr3_aa: CASSPPSNEKLFF
j_call: TRBJ2-2; v_call: TRBV6-4; clone_size: .; d_call: .; cdr3_nt: TGTGCCAGCAGTGCACATTACGGGGAGTACACCGGGGAGCTGTTTTTT; cdr3_aa: CASSAHYGEYTGELFF
j_call: TRBJ2-1; v_call: TRBV24-1; clone_size: .; d_call: TRBD1; cdr3_nt: TGTGCCACCAGTGACCCCCGTGGGACAGGGGATGAGCAGTTCTTC; cdr3_aa: CATSDPRGTGDEQFF